This T cell receptor beta chain was obtained from a study of monozygotic twins with inflammatory bowel disease. Whole-study results and caveats: Comparison of concordant versus discordant twins revealed no difference in repertoire similarity, possibly due to limited power.

Added by template switching were UMIs that each held a 6-nucleotide sample barcode. TCRdb reprocessed the 5' RACE reads and stores each CDR3 protein as one record, lacking DNA. Found here are some 160,000 distinct CDR3 sequences; the top ten clones hold approximately 7.4%. The CDR3 runs 15 residues. Per the germline V gene, CDR1 is DFQATT and CDR2 is SNEGSKA (reference sequence). About this clonotype itself: Its target is not known.

The clonotype comes from a human donor with ulcerative colitis or Crohn's disease, or a healthy co-twin of an affected twin (not recorded which). This chain joins TRBV20-1 and TRBJ1-1; TCRdb returns TRBD1, unconfirmable since there is no DNA. The specimen was blood. CDR3 loop: CSARGQGFVNTEAFF.